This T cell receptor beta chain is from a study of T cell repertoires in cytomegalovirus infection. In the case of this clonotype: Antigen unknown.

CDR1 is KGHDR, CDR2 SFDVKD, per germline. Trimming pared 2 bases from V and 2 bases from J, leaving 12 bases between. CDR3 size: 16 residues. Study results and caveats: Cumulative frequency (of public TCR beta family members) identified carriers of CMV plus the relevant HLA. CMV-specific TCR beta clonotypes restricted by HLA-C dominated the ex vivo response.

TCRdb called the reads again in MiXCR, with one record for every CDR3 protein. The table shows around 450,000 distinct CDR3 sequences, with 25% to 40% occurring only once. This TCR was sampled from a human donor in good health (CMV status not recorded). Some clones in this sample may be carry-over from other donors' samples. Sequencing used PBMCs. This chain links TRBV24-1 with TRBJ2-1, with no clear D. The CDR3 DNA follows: TGTGCCACCAGTGATTCGAGCACCACCACCTACAATGAGCAGTTCTTC. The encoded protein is CATSDSSTTTYNEQFF.